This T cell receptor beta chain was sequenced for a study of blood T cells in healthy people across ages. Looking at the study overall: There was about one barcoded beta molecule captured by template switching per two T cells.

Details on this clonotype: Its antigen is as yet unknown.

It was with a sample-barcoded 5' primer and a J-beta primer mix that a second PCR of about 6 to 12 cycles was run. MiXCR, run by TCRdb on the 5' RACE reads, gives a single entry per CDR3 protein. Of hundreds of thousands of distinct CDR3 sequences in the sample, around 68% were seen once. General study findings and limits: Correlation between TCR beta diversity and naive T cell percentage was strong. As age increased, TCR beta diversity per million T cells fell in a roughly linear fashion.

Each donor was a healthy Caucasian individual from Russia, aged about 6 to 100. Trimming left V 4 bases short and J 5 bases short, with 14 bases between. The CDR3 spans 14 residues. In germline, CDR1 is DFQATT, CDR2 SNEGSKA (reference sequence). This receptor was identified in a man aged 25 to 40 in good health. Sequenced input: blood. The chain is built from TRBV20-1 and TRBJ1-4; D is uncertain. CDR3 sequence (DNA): TGCAGTGCTACCGTCTCTGGGGTCAATGAAAAACTGTTTTTT. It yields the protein CSATVSGVNEKLFF.